The text below deals with one T cell receptor beta chain. The CDR3 covers 14 residues. Germline V gene lookup returns CDR1 SGHDT and CDR2 YYEEEE. V was shortened by 4 bases and J by 5 bases, with 13 bases between the two germline ends. The data belong to a study of blood T cell repertoires in COVID-19. The wider study: Samples representing acute and convalescent COVID-19 were sourced from the United States, Italy and Spain. The cDNA or gDNA used as material had been derived from T cells, B-cell-depleted T cells, or PBMCs.

As handled by the study authors: Amplifying reference gene primers gave estimates of nucleated cell counts. Produced via immunoSEQ multiplex PCR; TCRdb's table is partial and in-frame only. The DNA was the basis for D and trimming; V, J and clone size are from that table. This sample has approximately 75,000 clones, with roughly 86% found just once. This rearrangement joins TRBV5-6 to TRBJ2-1, with D possibly matching TRBD2 (6 bases). Specimen: peripheral blood. This sequence was found in a man in his forties or fifties with acute or convalescent COVID-19. CDR3 region: CASSLRDWDNEQFF. The CDR3 coding sequence is TGTGCCAGCAGCCTCCGGGACTGGGACAATGAGCAGTTCTTC.